This T cell receptor beta chain was documented in a study of CD8+ T cells in alopecia areata. About the study: Dosing with tofacitinib proceeded for 6 to 18 months, followed by 6 months off drug.

This sample's treatment: oral pan-JAK inhibitor, 5-10 mg twice daily. Study outcomes and limitations: A great number of expanded lesional clones endured in scalp and blood during tofacitinib. Scalp sequencing captures resident alphabeta T cells of normal skin too.

A note on this clone: Its antigen is not known.

RNA was extracted and reverse transcribed into cDNA as the sequencing template. Profiled with immunoSEQ multiplex PCR; TCRdb holds only in-frame clones, not every one. Of around 150,000 clones listed, roughly four fifths are singletons. This sequence originates from a human donor with alopecia areata. This specimen was CD8+ T cells sorted from blood, taken at week 4, from a patient treated with tofacitinib.

CDR3 nucleotide sequence: TGTGCCAGCAGCTTAAAAGGCGGGACCCATCGCGAGCAGTACTTC. This sequence encodes CASSLKGGTHREQYF. The chain uses TRBV7-6 and TRBJ2-7, with a weak D call TRBD2 (6 bases). The germline gives CDR1 SGHVS, CDR2 FNYEAQ. This CDR3 is 15 amino acids long. Trimming removed 2 bases from V and 6 bases from J, with 17 bases in between.